This T cell receptor beta chain emerged from a study of cytomegalovirus exposure and HLA in healthy donors. Study overall: Sequencing of 150 million to 200 million T cells in an earlier analysis found more than 100 million unique TCR beta sequences. HLA-typed donors were the source of tens of millions of unique TCRs held in an early data release. Whole-study results and caveats: Cytomegalovirus status, reportedly, was diagnosed with high specificity and sensitivity by the classifier. In a later analysis, V- and J-gene trimming of beta chains associated with a DCLRE1C missense variant, replicated independently.

Germline-derived CDR1 and CDR2 are LNHDA and SQIVND (reference sequence). This CDR3 contains 13 residues. The V end lost 8 bases, the J end lost 0 bases, and 10 bases lay between the germline ends. Comment on this clone: Its target is not known.

It was with 60 Vbeta and 13 Jbeta primers that the PCR ran. Profiled with immunoSEQ multiplex PCR; TCRdb holds only in-frame clones, not every one. The sample carries more than 95,000 clones, approximately 80% recorded once. This receptor was taken from a man between 50 and 59 years old in good health and CMV-seropositive. The chain carries TRBV19 and TRBJ1-2; D is ambiguous. The sequencing input was PBMCs. The CDR3 here is CASAAIANYGYTF. The CDR3 nucleotides read TGTGCCAGTGCTGCGATAGCTAACTATGGCTACACCTTC.